This section outlines one T cell receptor (beta chain) sequence together with its context. The data are from a study of T cell changes during pregnancy in multiple sclerosis. Method: immunoSEQ multiplex PCR; TCRdb's copy keeps in-frame clones and lacks some. The data show about 70,000 clones, with approximately 92% seen just once and approximately 2.5% held by the top ten. This CDR3 has 14 residues. From germline, CDR1 is SGHTA and CDR2 FQGTGA. V was pared by 4 bases and J by 5 bases, with 4 bases of the junction left unmatched. The input for sequencing was peripheral blood, taken in the first trimester of pregnancy. The chain has TRBV7-3 and TRBJ2-2; 7 nucleotides agree with TRBD2. The sequence derives from a female donor with multiple sclerosis, enrolled in a pregnancy study. The CDR3 nucleotides read TGTGCCAGCAGCTCGACTAGCATGACCGGGGAGCTGTTTTTT. Translated, it gives CASSSTSMTGELFF.